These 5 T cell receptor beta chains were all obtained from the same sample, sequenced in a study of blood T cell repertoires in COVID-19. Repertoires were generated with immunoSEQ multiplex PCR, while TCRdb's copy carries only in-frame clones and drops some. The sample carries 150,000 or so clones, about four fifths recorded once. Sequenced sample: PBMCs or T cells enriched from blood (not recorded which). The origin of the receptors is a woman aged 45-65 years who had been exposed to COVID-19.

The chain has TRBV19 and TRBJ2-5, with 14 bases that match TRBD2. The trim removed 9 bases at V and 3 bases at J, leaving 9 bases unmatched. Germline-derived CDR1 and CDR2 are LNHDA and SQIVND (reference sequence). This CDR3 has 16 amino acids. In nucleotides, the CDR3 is TGTGCCAGCCGATCCGGGACTAGCGGGGGAAAAGAGACCCAGTACTTC. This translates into CASRSGTSGGKETQYF.

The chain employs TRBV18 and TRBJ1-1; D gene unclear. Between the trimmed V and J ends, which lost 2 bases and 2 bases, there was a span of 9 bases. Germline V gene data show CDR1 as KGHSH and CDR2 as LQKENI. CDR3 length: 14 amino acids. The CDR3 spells CASSPETGNTEAFF. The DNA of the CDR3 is TGTGCCAGCTCACCAGAGACGGGAAACACTGAAGCTTTCTTT.

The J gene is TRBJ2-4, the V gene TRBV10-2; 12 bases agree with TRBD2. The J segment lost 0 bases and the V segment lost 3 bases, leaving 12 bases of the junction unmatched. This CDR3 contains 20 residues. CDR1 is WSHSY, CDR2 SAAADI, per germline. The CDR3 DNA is TGCGCCAGCAGTGAAGAAGGTGGACTAGCGGGATCTATAGCCAAAAACATTCAGTACTTC. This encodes CASSEEGGLAGSIAKNIQYF.

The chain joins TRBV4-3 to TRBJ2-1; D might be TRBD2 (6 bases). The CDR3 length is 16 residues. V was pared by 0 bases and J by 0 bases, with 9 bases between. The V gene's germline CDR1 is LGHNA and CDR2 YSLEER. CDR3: CASSQEGGISYNEQFF. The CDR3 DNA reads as TGCGCCAGCAGCCAAGAAGGCGGGATCTCCTACAATGAGCAGTTCTTC.

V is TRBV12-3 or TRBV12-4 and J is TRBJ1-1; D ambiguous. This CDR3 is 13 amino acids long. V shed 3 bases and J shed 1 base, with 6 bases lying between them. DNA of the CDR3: TGTGCCAGCAGTTTGACTTCGAACACTGAAGCTTTCTTT. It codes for CASSLTSNTEAFF.